This T cell receptor (beta chain) was captured in a study of early T cells in non-severe SARS-CoV-2 infection. Study in general: Bulk RNA from unsorted whole blood was sequenced; chains were unpaired.

Individual cDNA molecules carried attached unique molecular identifiers. TCRdb processed the 5' RACE reads anew with MiXCR; each CDR3 protein has one entry. The sample lists roughly 55,000 distinct CDR3 sequences; 15% were seen once. Note on this clonotype: Antigen specificity is unknown.

Per germline, CDR1 KGHSH and CDR2 LQKENI. This CDR3 spans 13 amino acids. V lost 7 bases to trimming and J lost 1 base, with 10 bases between them. Points from the study as a whole: There was a bias toward anti-spike CD8 responses in VDJdb matching, which missed private and CD4 specificities.

This specimen consisted of whole blood, obtained at baseline. The source of this sequence is an adult who was a healthcare worker with PCR-confirmed SARS-CoV-2 infection or an uninfected control (not recorded which). This chain joins TRBV18 and TRBJ2-5; D might be TRBD1 (6 bases). In nucleotides, the CDR3 is TGTGCCAGCTTTACAGGGATCCAAGAGACCCAGTACTTC. Protein sequence: CASFTGIQETQYF.